Given below is one TCR beta chain in context. When the RNA was reverse transcribed, random hexamers were used with an input of roughly 0.45 to 1 ug. MiXCR, applied by TCRdb to the immunoSEQ multiplex PCR reads, yields one record per CDR3 protein. Of about 240,000 distinct CDR3 sequences detected, 90% to 96% appear once; the ten largest clones hold approximately 0.094%. This sample was included in a study of CD8 T cells in Susac syndrome. V dropped 3 bases and J dropped 6; count of bases not matched to a gene: 15. This CDR3 has 18 residues. Germline values: CDR1 MGHRA, CDR2 YSYEKL. This receptor was identified in a human donor with Susac syndrome. J is TRBJ2-3 and V is TRBV4-1; 10 bases are a match to TRBD2. The sequencing sample was made of CD4+ T cells from PBMCs. The CDR3 reads CASSQGPPSGRAKDTQYF. The CDR3 nucleotides are TGCGCCAGCAGCCAGGGCCCACCCAGCGGGAGGGCCAAGGATACGCAGTATTTT.